A selection of T cell receptor beta chains follows, all from one sample in a study of blood T cell repertoires in COVID-19. Sequencing used immunoSEQ multiplex PCR; TCRdb keeps in-frame clones, though not all of them. The sample lists around 200,000 clones, under 90% occurring once. Sequences were obtained from peripheral blood. The receptors were sampled from a human donor in a cohort sampled during active COVID-19. The CDR3 runs from the conserved cysteine through the conserved F or W. The D gene is left open where the match is weak. Expanded clones get a size class; other rows say once, few or many, or leave the size out.

cdr3_length	clone_size	v_call	j_call	d_call	cdr3_aa	cdr3_nt
14	few	TRBV6-6	TRBJ2-7	-	CASSYSRGSGEQYF	TGTGCCAGCAGTTACTCGAGAGGGTCGGGGGAGCAGTACTTC
11	-	TRBV19	TRBJ1-1	-	CASRANTEAFF	TGTGCCAGTAGAGCCAACACTGAAGCTTTCTTT
14	-	TRBV29-1	TRBJ1-2	TRBD1	CSAGGDRGVYGYTF	TGCAGCGCCGGGGGGGACAGGGGCGTTTATGGCTACACCTTC
13	-	TRBV7-2	TRBJ1-3	-	CASSLDGSATIYF	TGTGCCAGCAGCTTAGATGGCAGTGCCACCATATATTTT
15	-	TRBV13	TRBJ2-4	TRBD1	CASSLMGQAKNIQYF	TGTGCCAGCTCTCTGATGGGACAGGCTAAAAACATTCAGTACTTC
18	-	TRBV19	TRBJ1-5	-	CASSIGQGMIVSNQPQHF	TGTGCCAGTAGTATAGGTCAGGGTATGATTGTGAGCAATCAGCCCCAGCATTTT
13	few	TRBV2	TRBJ1-4	-	CATYRDSNEKLFF	TGTGCCACCTACAGGGATTCTAATGAAAAACTGTTTTTT
14	once	TRBV6-1	TRBJ2-7	TRBD1	CASSEETGAYEQYF	TGTGCCAGCAGTGAAGAGACAGGGGCCTACGAGCAGTACTTC
15	-	TRBV4-1	TRBJ2-2	-	CASSQVQPGPGELFF	TGCGCCAGCAGCCAAGTCCAGCCTGGGCCCGGGGAGCTGTTTTTT
14	few	TRBV5-1	TRBJ1-2	TRBD1	CASSLRTGDYGYTF	TGCGCCAGCAGCTTACGGACAGGGGACTATGGCTACACCTTC
13	-	TRBV5-1	TRBJ1-2	-	CASSLLGASGYTF	TGCGCCAGCAGCTTGCTAGGGGCCAGTGGCTACACCTTC
18	-	TRBV9	TRBJ1-2	-	CASSPQTGTQLTNYGYTF	TGTGCCAGCAGCCCACAAACCGGGACACAACTAACTAACTATGGCTACACCTTC
16	-	TRBV19	TRBJ2-3	TRBD2	CASSLQIAGGRDTQYF	TGTGCCAGTAGTCTTCAAATAGCGGGGGGGCGGGATACGCAGTATTTT
11	-	TRBV6-5	TRBJ1-1	-	CASSSDYRAFF	TGTGCCAGCAGTTCCGACTACCGAGCTTTCTTT
12	-	TRBV19	TRBJ1-5	-	CASISPGGPQHF	TGTGCCAGTATTTCACCGGGGGGGCCCCAGCATTTT
17	once	TRBV5-1	TRBJ2-1	TRBD2	CASSLAGTSGAYNEQFF	TGCGCCAGCAGCTTGGCCGGGACTAGCGGGGCCTACAATGAGCAGTTCTTC
15	-	TRBV11-2	TRBJ1-5	TRBD1	CASSPDRGGNQPQHF	TGTGCCAGCAGCCCAGACAGGGGAGGCAATCAGCCCCAGCATTTT
15	-	TRBV5-1	TRBJ1-5	TRBD1	CASSLEGGSFQPQHF	TGCGCCAGCAGCTTGGAAGGGGGCAGCTTTCAGCCCCAGCATTTT
13	-	TRBV19	TRBJ2-3	TRBD1	CASSDRGTDTQYF	TGTGCCAGTAGTGACAGGGGTACAGATACGCAGTATTTT
15	-	TRBV15	TRBJ1-5	TRBD1	CATSRDRGFNQPQHF	TGTGCCACCAGCAGAGACAGGGGGTTTAATCAGCCCCAGCATTTT
12	once	TRBV11-1	TRBJ2-1	TRBD1	CASSAPGQGIFF	TGTGCCAGCAGCGCCCCGGGACAGGGAATATTCTTC
14	-	TRBV4-2	TRBJ1-3	-	CASSQVGGGNTIYF	TGTGCCAGCAGCCAAGTAGGGGGAGGAAACACCATATATTTT
15	-	TRBV20-1	TRBJ1-5	-	CSASRVRGGNQPQHF	TGCAGTGCTAGTAGGGTCAGGGGAGGGAATCAGCCCCAGCATTTT
13	-	TRBV19	TRBJ2-1	-	CASSISPDNEQFF	TGTGCCAGTAGTATAAGCCCGGACAATGAGCAGTTCTTC
14	-	TRBV7-9	TRBJ2-5	TRBD2	CASGLAGRQETQYF	TGTGCCAGCGGACTAGCGGGGAGACAAGAGACCCAGTACTTC
14	once	TRBV6-5	TRBJ1-5	TRBD1	CASSYLQGRQPQHF	TGTGCCAGCAGTTACTTACAGGGGAGGCAGCCCCAGCATTTT
13	once	TRBV2	TRBJ2-3	-	CASSERRADTQYF	TGTGCCAGCAGTGAAAGGAGGGCAGATACGCAGTATTTT
13	few	TRBV30	TRBJ1-1	TRBD1	CAWSLQGGSEAFF	TGTGCCTGGAGCCTCCAGGGGGGTTCTGAAGCTTTCTTT
14	once	TRBV19	TRBJ2-7	TRBD1	CASSIGTGSYEQYF	TGTGCCAGTAGTATCGGGACAGGCTCCTACGAGCAGTACTTC
17	-	TRBV24-1	TRBJ2-2	TRBD1	CATQEAGQGTNTGELFF	TGTGCCACCCAAGAAGCGGGACAGGGTACGAACACCGGGGAGCTGTTTTTT